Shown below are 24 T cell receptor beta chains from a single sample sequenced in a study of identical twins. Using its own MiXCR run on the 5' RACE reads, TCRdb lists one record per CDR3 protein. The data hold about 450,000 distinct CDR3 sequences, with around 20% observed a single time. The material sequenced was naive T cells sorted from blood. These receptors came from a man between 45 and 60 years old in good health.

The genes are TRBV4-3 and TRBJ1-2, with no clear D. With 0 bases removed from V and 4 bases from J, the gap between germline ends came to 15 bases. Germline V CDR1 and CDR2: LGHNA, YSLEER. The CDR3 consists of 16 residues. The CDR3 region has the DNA TGCGCCAGCAGCCAAGATTGGGGAGCAGGTCGCTATGGCTACACCTTC. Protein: CASSQDWGAGRYGYTF.

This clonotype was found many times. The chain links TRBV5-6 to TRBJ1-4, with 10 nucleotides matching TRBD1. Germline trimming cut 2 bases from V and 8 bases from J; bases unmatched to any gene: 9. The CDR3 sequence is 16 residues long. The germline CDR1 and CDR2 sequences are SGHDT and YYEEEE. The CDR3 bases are TGTGCCAGCAGCTTTACCCGACAGGGGGCGCGAGAAAAACTGTTTTTT. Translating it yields CASSFTRQGAREKLFF.

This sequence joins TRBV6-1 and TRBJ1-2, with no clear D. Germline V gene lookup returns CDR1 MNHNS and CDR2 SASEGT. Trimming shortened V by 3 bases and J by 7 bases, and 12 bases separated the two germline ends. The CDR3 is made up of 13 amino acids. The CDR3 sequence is CASSEVAGGGYTF. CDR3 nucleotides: TGTGCCAGCAGTGAGGTTGCAGGAGGTGGCTACACCTTC.

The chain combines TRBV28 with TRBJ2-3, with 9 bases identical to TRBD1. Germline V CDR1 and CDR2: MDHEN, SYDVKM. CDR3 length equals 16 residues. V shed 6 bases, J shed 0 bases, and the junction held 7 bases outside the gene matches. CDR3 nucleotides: TGTGCCAGCAGCGAGACAGGGGGTAATAGCACAGATACGCAGTATTTT. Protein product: CASSETGGNSTDTQYF.

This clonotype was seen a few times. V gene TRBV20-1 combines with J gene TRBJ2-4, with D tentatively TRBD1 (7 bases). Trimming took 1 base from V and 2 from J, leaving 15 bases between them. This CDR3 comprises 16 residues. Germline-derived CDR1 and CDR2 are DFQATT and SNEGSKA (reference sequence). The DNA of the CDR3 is TGCAGTGCTAGAGTCGGCAGGGGGGAAACCAAAAACATTCAGTACTTC. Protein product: CSARVGRGETKNIQYF.

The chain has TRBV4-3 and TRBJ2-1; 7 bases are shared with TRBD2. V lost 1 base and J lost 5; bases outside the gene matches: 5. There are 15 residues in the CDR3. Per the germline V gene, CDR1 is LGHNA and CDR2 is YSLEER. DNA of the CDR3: TGCGCCAGCAGCCAAGGTGCGGGAGTCAACAATGAGCAGTTCTTC. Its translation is CASSQGAGVNNEQFF.

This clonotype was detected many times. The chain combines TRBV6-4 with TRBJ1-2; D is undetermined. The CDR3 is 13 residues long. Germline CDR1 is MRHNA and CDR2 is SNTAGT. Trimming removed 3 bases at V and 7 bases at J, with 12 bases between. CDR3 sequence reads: CASSETGTSGYTF. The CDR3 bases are TGTGCCAGCAGTGAAACTGGAACCAGTGGCTACACCTTC.

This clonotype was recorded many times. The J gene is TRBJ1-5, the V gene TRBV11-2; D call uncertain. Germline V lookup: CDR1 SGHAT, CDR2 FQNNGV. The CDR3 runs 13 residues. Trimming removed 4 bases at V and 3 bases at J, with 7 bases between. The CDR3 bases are TGTGCCAGCAGCTCAGACAACAATCAGCCCCAGCATTTT. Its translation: CASSSDNNQPQHF. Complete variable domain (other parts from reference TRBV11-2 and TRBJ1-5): EAGVAQSPRYKIIEKRQSVAFWCNPISGHATLYWYQQILGQGPKLLIQFQNNGVVDDSQLPKDRFSAERLKGVDSTLKIQPAKLEDSAVYLCASSSDNNQPQHFGDGTRLSIL.

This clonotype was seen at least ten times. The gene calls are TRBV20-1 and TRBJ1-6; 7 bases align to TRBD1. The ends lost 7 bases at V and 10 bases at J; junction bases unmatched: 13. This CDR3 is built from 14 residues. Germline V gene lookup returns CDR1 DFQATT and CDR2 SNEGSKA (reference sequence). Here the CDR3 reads CSVGPGTAMSPLHF. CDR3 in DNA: TGCAGTGTCGGGCCCGGGACAGCTATGTCACCCCTCCACTTT.

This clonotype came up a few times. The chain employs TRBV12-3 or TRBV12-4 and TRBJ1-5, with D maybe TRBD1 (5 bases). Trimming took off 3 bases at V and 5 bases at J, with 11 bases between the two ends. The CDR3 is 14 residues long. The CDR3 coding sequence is TGTGCCAGCAGTTTCACCAGGGTTGATCAGCCCCAGCATTTT. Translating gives CASSFTRVDQPQHF.

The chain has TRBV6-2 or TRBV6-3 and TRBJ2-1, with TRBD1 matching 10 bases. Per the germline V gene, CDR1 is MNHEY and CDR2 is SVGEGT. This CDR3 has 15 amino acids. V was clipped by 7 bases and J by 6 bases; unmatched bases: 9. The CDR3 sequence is CASTRAGTGVNEQFF. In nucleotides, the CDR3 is TGTGCCAGCACCCGAGCCGGGACAGGGGTCAATGAGCAGTTCTTC.

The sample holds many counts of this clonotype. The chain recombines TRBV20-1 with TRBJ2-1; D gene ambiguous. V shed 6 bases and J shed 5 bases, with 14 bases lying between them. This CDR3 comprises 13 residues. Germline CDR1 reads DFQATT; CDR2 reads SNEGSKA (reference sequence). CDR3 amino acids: CSASGRLDNEQFF. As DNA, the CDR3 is TGCAGTGCCTCCGGACGTTTAGACAATGAGCAGTTCTTC.

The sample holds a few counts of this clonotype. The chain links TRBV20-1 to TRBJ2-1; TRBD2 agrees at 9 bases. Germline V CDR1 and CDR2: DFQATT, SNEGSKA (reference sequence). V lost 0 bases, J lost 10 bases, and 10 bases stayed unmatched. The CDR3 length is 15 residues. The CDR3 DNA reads TGCAGTGCTAGAGATATGGCGGGAGGGGGGGAGGAGCAGTTCTTC. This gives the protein CSARDMAGGGEEQFF.

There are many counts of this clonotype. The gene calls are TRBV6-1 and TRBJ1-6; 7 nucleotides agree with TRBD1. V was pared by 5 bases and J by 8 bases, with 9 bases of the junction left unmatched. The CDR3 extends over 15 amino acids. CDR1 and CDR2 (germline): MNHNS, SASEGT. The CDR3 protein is CASSIRQGVDSPLHF. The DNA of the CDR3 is TGTGCCAGCAGTATCCGACAGGGAGTCGATTCACCCCTCCACTTT.

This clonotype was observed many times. DNA for the CDR3: TGCGCCAGCAGCTCGTTAGCGGGGGACCCCCCGGGCACAGATACGCAGTATTTT. It translates to CASSSLAGDPPGTDTQYF. This chain links TRBV5-1 with TRBJ2-3, with 9 bases identical to TRBD2. From germline, CDR1 is SGHRS and CDR2 YFSETQ. Trimming removed 3 bases from V and 1 base from J; junction bases left unmatched: 12. The CDR3 contains 18 residues.

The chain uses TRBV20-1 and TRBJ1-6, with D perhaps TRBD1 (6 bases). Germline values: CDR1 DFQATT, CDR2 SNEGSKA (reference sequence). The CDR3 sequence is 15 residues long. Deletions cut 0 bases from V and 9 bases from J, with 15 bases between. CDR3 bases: TGCAGTGCTAGAGATTGGGGCAGGGGTACTTCACCCCTCCACTTT. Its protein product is CSARDWGRGTSPLHF.

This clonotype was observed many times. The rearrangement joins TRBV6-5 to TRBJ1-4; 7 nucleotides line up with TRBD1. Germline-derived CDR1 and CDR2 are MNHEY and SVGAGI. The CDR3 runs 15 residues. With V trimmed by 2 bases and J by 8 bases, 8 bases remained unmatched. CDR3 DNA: TGTGCCAGCAGTTACGGAGGGGGCAGCGGGGAAAAACTGTTTTTT. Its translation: CASSYGGGSGEKLFF.

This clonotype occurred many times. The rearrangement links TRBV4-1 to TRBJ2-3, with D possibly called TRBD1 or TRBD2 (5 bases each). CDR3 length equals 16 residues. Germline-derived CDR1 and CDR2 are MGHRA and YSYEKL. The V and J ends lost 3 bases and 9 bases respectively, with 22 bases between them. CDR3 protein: CASSQRGAYPRVTQYF. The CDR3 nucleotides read TGCGCCAGCAGCCAGAGAGGGGCCTACCCTCGTGTGACGCAGTATTTT.

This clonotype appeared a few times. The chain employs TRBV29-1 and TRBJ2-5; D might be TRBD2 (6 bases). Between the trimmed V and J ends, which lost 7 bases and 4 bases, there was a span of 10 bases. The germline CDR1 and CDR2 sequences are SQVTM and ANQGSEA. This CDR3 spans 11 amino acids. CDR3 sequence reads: CSAGRGETQYF. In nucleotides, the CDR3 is TGCAGCGCGGGGCGGGGAGAGACCCAGTACTTC.

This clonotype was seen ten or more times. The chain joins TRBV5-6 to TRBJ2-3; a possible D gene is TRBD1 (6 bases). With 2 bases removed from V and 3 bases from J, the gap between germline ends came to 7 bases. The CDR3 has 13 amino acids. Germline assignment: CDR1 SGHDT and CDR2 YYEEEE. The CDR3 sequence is CASSFTGTDTQYF. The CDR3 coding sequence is TGTGCCAGCAGCTTCACAGGGACAGATACGCAGTATTTT.

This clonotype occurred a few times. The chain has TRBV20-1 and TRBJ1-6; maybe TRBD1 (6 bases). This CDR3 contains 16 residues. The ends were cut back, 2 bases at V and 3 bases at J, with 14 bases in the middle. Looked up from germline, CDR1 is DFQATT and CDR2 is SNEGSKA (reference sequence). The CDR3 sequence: CSARRGSVDYNSPLHF. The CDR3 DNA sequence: TGCAGTGCTAGAAGGGGGTCAGTTGACTATAATTCACCCCTCCACTTT.

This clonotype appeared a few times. CDR3 in DNA: TGCGCCAGCAGCTGGAACCCGGGACAGGGGGAAGAGACCCAGTACTTC. This gives the protein CASSWNPGQGEETQYF. The rearrangement joins TRBV5-1 to TRBJ2-5; 11 bases are a match to TRBD1. The trim removed 3 bases at V and 3 bases at J, leaving 7 bases unmatched. The CDR3 has 16 residues. Germline V gene data show CDR1 as SGHRS and CDR2 as YFSETQ.

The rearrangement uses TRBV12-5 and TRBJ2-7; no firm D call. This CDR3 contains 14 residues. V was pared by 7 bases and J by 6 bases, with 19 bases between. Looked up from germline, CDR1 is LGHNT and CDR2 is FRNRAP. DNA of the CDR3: TGTGCTAGTGCCCCGCAGTCCCGGAGAAGCGAGCAGTACTTC. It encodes CASAPQSRRSEQYF.

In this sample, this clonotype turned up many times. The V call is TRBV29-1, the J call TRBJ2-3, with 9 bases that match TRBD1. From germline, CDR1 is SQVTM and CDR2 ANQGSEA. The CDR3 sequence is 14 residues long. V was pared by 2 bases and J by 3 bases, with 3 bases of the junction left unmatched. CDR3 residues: CSVETGGATDTQYF. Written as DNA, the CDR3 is TGCAGCGTTGAAACAGGGGGCGCAACAGATACGCAGTATTTT.